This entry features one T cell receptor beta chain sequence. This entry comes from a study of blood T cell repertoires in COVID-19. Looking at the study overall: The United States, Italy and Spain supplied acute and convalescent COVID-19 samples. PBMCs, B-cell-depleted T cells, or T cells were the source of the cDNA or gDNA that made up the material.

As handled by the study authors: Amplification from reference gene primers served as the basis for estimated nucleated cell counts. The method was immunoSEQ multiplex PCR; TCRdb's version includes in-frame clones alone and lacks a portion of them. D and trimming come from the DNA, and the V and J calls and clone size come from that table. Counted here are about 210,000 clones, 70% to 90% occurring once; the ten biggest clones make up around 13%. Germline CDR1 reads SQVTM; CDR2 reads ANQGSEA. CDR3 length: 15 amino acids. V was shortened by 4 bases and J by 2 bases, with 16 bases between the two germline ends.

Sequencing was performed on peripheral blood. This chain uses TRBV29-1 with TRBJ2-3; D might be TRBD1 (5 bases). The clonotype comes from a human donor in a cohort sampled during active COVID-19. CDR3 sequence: CSVVRKGRFTDTQYF. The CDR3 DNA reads TGCAGCGTTGTGCGGAAGGGGCGATTCACAGATACGCAGTATTTT.